These 21 T cell receptor beta chains came from one sample sequenced in a study of shared clonotypes between healthy human individuals. The naive CD8 fraction comprised CD45RO-negative cells positively selected for CCR7 and excluded terminally differentiated effector memory CD45RA+ cells. The method was immunoSEQ multiplex PCR; TCRdb's version includes in-frame clones alone and lacks a portion of them. This sample carries about 2 million clones, roughly 94% of them seen once, and the ten largest clones take approximately 1.2%. Sequenced sample: naive CD8+ T cells sorted from blood. The receptors come from a young man in good health.

The genes are TRBV29-1 and TRBJ1-2; the match to TRBD1 covers 7 bases. CDR3 size: 16 residues. Looked up from germline, CDR1 is SQVTM and CDR2 is ANQGSEA. V gave up 2 bases and J gave up 4 bases; unmatched junction bases: 13. The CDR3 sequence is CSVEHWGQGDFYGYTF. The DNA for the CDR3 is TGCAGCGTTGAACATTGGGGCCAGGGGGATTTCTATGGCTACACCTTC.

V gene TRBV7-9 combines with J gene TRBJ2-2; D is ambiguous. This CDR3 comprises 15 residues. V was clipped by 3 bases and J by 1 base, with 9 bases between them. Germline CDR1 SEHNR, CDR2 FQNEAQ (reference sequence). CDR3 DNA: TGTGCCAGCAGCTTTACGAAGCTGAACACCGGGGAGCTGTTTTTT. Its translation is CASSFTKLNTGELFF. The full variable domain, with the rest looked up from reference TRBV7-9 and TRBJ2-2, is DTGVSQNPRHKITKRGQNVTFRCDPISEHNRLYWYRQTLGQGPEFLTYFQNEAQLEKSRLLSDRFSAERPKGSFSTLEIQRTEQGDSAMYLCASSFTKLNTGELFFGEGSRLTVL.

V and J are TRBV28 and TRBJ2-5, with D possibly being TRBD1 or TRBD2 (5 bases each). The CDR3 spans 14 residues. Trimming removed 5 bases from V and 1 base from J, with 11 bases in between. Looked up from germline, CDR1 is MDHEN and CDR2 is SYDVKM. For the CDR3, the DNA is TGTGCCAGCAGTGGGACCCTAGGCCAAGAGACCCAGTACTTC. The encoded protein is CASSGTLGQETQYF.

The CDR3 loop is CASSSPGRYEQYF. Written as DNA, the CDR3 is TGTGCCAGCAGCTCCCCCGGACGCTACGAGCAGTACTTC. The chain uses TRBV5-6 and TRBJ2-7; no firm D call. The V and J ends lost 3 bases and 3 bases respectively, with 10 bases between them. This CDR3 contains 13 residues. Per the germline V gene, CDR1 is SGHDT and CDR2 is YYEEEE.

The genes are TRBV25-1 and TRBJ2-3; weak D call: TRBD2 (6 bases). Trimming removed 3 bases at V and 4 bases at J, with 11 bases between. This CDR3 region has 14 residues. CDR1 and CDR2 from the germline V gene are MGHDK and SYGVNS. The chain's CDR3 is CASSDIRRADTQYF. As DNA, the CDR3 is TGTGCCAGCAGTGACATTCGGAGGGCAGATACGCAGTATTTT.

This chain joins TRBV6-5 and TRBJ2-7; 7 nucleotides match TRBD1. The CDR3 runs to 14 residues. CDR1 and CDR2 (germline): MNHEY, SVGAGI. V was clipped by 0 bases and J by 7 bases; unmatched bases: 6. CDR3 nucleotide sequence: TGTGCCAGCAGTTACTCAGGGGGCGTCGGTGAGCAGTACTTC. This encodes CASSYSGGVGEQYF.

This chain connects TRBV7-6 to TRBJ2-1; 10 positions match TRBD2. This CDR3 spans 19 amino acids. The germline V gene encodes CDR1 SGHVS and CDR2 FNYEAQ. V lost 4 bases, J lost 0 bases, and 12 bases stayed unmatched. CDR3 DNA: TGTGCCAGCAGCTCTCATCCGGGACTAGCGAGCGGCTCCTACAATGAGCAGTTCTTC. Its protein is CASSSHPGLASGSYNEQFF.

This chain links TRBV18 with TRBJ1-1; no definite D call. CDR3 size: 14 residues. Trimming left V 6 bases short and J 4 bases short, with 15 bases between. Germline V gives CDR1 KGHSH, CDR2 LQKENI. The CDR3 sequence: CASSPAEEGTEAFF. CDR3 nucleotides: TGTGCCAGCTCCCCCGCCGAGGAGGGCACTGAAGCTTTCTTT.

The chain is built from TRBV13 and TRBJ2-7; D is undetermined. This CDR3 spans 14 amino acids. Germline assignment: CDR1 PRHDT and CDR2 FYEKMQ (reference sequence). V dropped 5 bases and J dropped 1 base, with 12 bases sitting between them. The CDR3 DNA follows: TGTGCCAGCAGCGATAGGGCCGATTCCTACGAGCAGTACTTC. Its translation: CASSDRADSYEQYF.

Details on this clone: Other DNA variants within this sample encode the same CDR3. The chain employs TRBV9 and TRBJ2-7, with D perhaps TRBD1 or TRBD2 (5 bases each). The CDR3 has 15 residues. Trimming took 0 bases from V and 0 from J, leaving 10 bases between them. The germline CDR1 and CDR2 sequences are SGDLS and YYNGEE. The CDR3 coding sequence is TGTGCCAGCAGCGTAGGTGGGGGTGACTCCTACGAGCAGTACTTC. Its protein product is CASSVGGGDSYEQYF.

About this clone: In the same sample, other DNA sequences code for this CDR3. The chain recombines TRBV7-9 with TRBJ2-7, with D possibly being TRBD1 (6 bases). The germline V gene has CDR1 SEHNR and CDR2 FQNEAQ (reference sequence). The CDR3 runs 14 residues. Trimming removed 5 bases from V and 2 bases from J, with 13 bases in between. The chain's CDR3 is CASSPTGIPYEQYF. CDR3 coding DNA: TGTGCCAGCAGCCCGACAGGTATCCCCTACGAGCAGTACTTC.

The chain carries TRBV23-1 and TRBJ1-4; no clear D gene. TRBV23-1 is designated an ORF whose function remains uncertain. Trimming took 9 bases from V and 0 from J, leaving 11 bases between them. CDR3 size: 14 residues. DNA of the CDR3: TGCGCCAGTTCTTCAGGAACAACTAATGAAAAACTGTTTTTT. This codes for CASSSGTTNEKLFF.

This chain uses TRBV30 with TRBJ2-2, with a weak D call TRBD1 (6 bases). Germline CDR1 and CDR2: GTSNPN and SVGIG (reference sequence). Trimming took 5 bases from V and 9 from J, leaving 16 bases between them. The CDR3 is made up of 13 amino acids. The CDR3 here is CAWGQGMGRELFF. The CDR3, as DNA: TGTGCCTGGGGGCAGGGGATGGGTAGGGAGCTGTTTTTT.

The chain has TRBV18 and TRBJ1-6; TRBD1 might be the D (5 bases). CDR1 and CDR2 from the germline V gene are KGHSH and LQKENI. The CDR3 totals 12 residues. The ends were cut back, 6 bases at V and 9 bases at J, with 9 bases in the middle. CDR3 amino acids: CASSGGGSPLHF. The CDR3, as DNA: TGTGCCAGCTCGGGGGGAGGTTCACCCCTCCACTTT.

On this clone itself: This sample also contains other DNA sequences that code for the same CDR3. The genes are TRBV30 and TRBJ2-7; no firm D call. The CDR3 contains 11 residues. Per germline, CDR1 GTSNPN and CDR2 SVGIG (reference sequence). Between the trimmed V and J ends, which lost 1 base and 6 bases, there was a span of 7 bases. This CDR3 is CAWSDGGEQYF. The CDR3 DNA is TGTGCCTGGAGTGACGGTGGCGAGCAGTACTTC.

The chain carries TRBV21-1 and TRBJ1-5. TRBV21-1 is listed as a pseudogene. The CDR3 is 16 residues long. The CDR3, as DNA: TGTGCCAGCAGCAAAGATGAGTGCGGGAGGAGTCAGCCCCAGCATTTT. It encodes CASSKDECGRSQPQHF.

The chain links TRBV10-2 to TRBJ1-2; no clear D. This CDR3 region has 12 residues. Germline V gene data show CDR1 as WSHSY and CDR2 as SAAADI. V shed 0 bases and J shed 6 bases, with 5 bases lying between them. Here the CDR3 reads CASSESSDGYTF. DNA of the CDR3: TGCGCCAGCAGTGAGTCGTCGGATGGCTACACCTTC.

The V call is TRBV7-9, the J call TRBJ2-7, with 10 bases fitting TRBD2. The V gene end was trimmed by 1 base and the J gene end by 0 bases; junction bases not matched to a gene: 9. The CDR3 has 18 residues. Germline loops: CDR1 SEHNR, CDR2 FQNEAQ (reference sequence). The CDR3 loop reads CASSLDVGLAVISYEQYF. DNA for the CDR3: TGTGCCAGCAGCTTAGACGTCGGACTAGCGGTTATCTCCTACGAGCAGTACTTC.

The chain uses TRBV7-3 and TRBJ2-7; TRBD2 aligns across 8 bases. Losses at the gene ends were 5 bases for V and 0 bases for J; bases not matched to a gene: 6. This CDR3 is built from 15 residues. Germline CDR1 SGHTA, CDR2 FQGTGA. CDR3 sequence: CASSISGASSYEQYF. DNA for the CDR3: TGTGCCAGCAGCATTAGCGGGGCTAGCTCCTACGAGCAGTACTTC.

On this clone: Other DNA sequences of this sample code for an identical CDR3. The chain joins TRBV13 to TRBJ2-7; D is ambiguous. There are 13 residues in the CDR3. The V gene's germline CDR1 is PRHDT and CDR2 FYEKMQ (reference sequence). Trimming took off 5 bases at V and 0 bases at J, with 8 bases between the two ends. CDR3 nucleotide sequence: TGTGCCAGCAGCCTGCAGTCCTCCTACGAGCAGTACTTC. Translation gives CASSLQSSYEQYF.

This clone showed up just once. This CDR3 is CASSSTTYNSPLHF. The CDR3 nucleotides are TGTGCCAGCAGCTCGACCACCTATAATTCACCCCTCCACTTT. J is TRBJ1-6 and V is TRBV11-2; D call uncertain. From germline, CDR1 is SGHAT and CDR2 FQNNGV. The CDR3 extends over 14 amino acids. V shed 4 bases and J shed 2 bases, with 6 bases lying between them.